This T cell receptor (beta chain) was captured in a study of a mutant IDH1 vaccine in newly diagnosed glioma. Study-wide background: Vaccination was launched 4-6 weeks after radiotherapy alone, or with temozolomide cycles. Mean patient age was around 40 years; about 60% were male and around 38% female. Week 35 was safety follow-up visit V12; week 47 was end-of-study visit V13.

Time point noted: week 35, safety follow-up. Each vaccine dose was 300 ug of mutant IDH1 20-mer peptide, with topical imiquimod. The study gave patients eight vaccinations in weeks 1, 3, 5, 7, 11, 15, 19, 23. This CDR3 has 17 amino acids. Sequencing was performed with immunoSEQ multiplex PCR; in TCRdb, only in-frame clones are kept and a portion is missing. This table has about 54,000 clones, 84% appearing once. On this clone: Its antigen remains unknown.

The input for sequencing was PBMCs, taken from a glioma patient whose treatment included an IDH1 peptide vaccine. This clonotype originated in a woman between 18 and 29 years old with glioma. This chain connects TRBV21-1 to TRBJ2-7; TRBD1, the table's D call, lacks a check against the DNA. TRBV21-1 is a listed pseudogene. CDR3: CASSKGKAKTASYEQYF. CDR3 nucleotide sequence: TGTGCCAGCAGCAAAGGGAAAGCAAAGACAGCTTCCTACGAGCAGTACTTC.